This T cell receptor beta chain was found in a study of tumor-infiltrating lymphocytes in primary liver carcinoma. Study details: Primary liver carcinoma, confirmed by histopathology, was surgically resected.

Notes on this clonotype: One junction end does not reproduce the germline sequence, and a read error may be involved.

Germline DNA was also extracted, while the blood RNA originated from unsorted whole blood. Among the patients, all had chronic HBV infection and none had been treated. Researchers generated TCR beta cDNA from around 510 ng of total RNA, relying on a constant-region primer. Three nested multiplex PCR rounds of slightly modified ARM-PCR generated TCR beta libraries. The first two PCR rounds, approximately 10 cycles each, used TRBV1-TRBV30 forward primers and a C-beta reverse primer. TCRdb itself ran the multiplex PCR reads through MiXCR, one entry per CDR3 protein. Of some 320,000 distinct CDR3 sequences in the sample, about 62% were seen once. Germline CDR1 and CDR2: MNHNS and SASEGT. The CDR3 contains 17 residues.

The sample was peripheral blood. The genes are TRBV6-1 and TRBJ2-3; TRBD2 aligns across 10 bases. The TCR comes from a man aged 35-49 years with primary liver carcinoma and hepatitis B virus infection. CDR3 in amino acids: CASSEAKLAGFTYTQYF. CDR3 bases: TGTGCCAGCAGTGAAGCGAAACTAGCGGGGTTCACATATACGCAGTATTTT.